Listed below are T cell receptor beta chains from one sample, sequenced in a study of T cell responses to AZD1222 COVID-19 vaccine. TCRdb keeps only in-frame clones here, not all; method: immunoSEQ multiplex PCR. Among 95,000 to 150,000 clones, approximately 88% were seen once, and the ten largest hold approximately 28%. The input for sequencing was peripheral blood, taken on day 0 of AZD1222 vaccination. These receptors all come from an adult in good health. Both conserved end residues are part of each CDR3. Each record gives: CDR3 protein, CDR3 DNA, J gene, V gene, D gene, clone size. D genes are given only for firm matches. Expanded clones get a size class; other rows say once, few or many, or leave the size out.

CDR3aa: CAWSTGLSNEQYF
CDR3nt: TGTGCCTGGAGTACAGGGTTGAGCAACGAGCAGTACTTC
j_gene: TRBJ2-7
v_gene: TRBV30
d_gene: -
abundance: -

CDR3aa: CASSPDSYEQYF
CDR3nt: TGTGCCAGTAGTCCCGACAGCTACGAGCAGTACTTC
j_gene: TRBJ2-7
v_gene: TRBV19
d_gene: -
abundance: -

CDR3aa: CASSHTFANTGELFF
CDR3nt: TGTGCCAGCAGCCATACGTTCGCGAACACCGGGGAGCTGTTTTTT
j_gene: TRBJ2-2
v_gene: TRBV7-2
d_gene: -
abundance: -

CDR3aa: CASSLGDRGANVLTF
CDR3nt: TGTGCCAGCAGCTTGGGGGACAGGGGGGCCAACGTCCTGACTTTC
j_gene: TRBJ2-6
v_gene: TRBV5-8
d_gene: TRBD1
abundance: -

CDR3aa: CASSLSGSGDTQYF
CDR3nt: TGTGCCAGCAGTCTAAGCGGGAGCGGAGATACGCAGTATTTT
j_gene: TRBJ2-3
v_gene: TRBV28
d_gene: TRBD2
abundance: -

CDR3aa: CAISTTSGTVSSTDTQYF
CDR3nt: TGTGCCATCAGCACCACTAGCGGGACCGTTTCTAGCACAGATACGCAGTATTTT
j_gene: TRBJ2-3
v_gene: TRBV10-3
d_gene: TRBD2
abundance: -

CDR3aa: CASSPTTPGGYTF
CDR3nt: TGCGCCAGCAGCCCGACGACCCCGGGGGGCTACACCTTC
j_gene: TRBJ1-2
v_gene: TRBV5-1
d_gene: -
abundance: -

CDR3aa: CASSLEAGANYEQYF
CDR3nt: TGCGCCAGCAGCTTGGAGGCGGGAGCGAACTACGAGCAGTACTTC
j_gene: TRBJ2-7
v_gene: TRBV5-1
d_gene: TRBD2
abundance: -

CDR3aa: CASSQGTAVAIGYTF
CDR3nt: TGCGCCAGCAGCCAGGGGACCGCGGTCGCTATAGGCTACACCTTC
j_gene: TRBJ1-2
v_gene: TRBV4-3
d_gene: -
abundance: -

CDR3aa: CASSLGSGVNSPLHF
CDR3nt: TGTGCCAGCAGCTTAGGATCCGGGGTAAATTCACCCCTCCACTTT
j_gene: TRBJ1-6
v_gene: TRBV7-2
d_gene: -
abundance: -

CDR3aa: CASSPQGTTGELFF
CDR3nt: TGTGCCAGCTCACCACAGGGAACCACCGGGGAGCTGTTTTTT
j_gene: TRBJ2-2
v_gene: TRBV18
d_gene: -
abundance: -

CDR3aa: CASSQDIGNWADTQYF
CDR3nt: TGTGCCAGCAGCCAAGATATTGGGAATTGGGCAGATACGCAGTATTTT
j_gene: TRBJ2-3
v_gene: TRBV3-1/TRBV3-2
d_gene: -
abundance: -

CDR3aa: CASSGRGYTF
CDR3nt: TGTGCCAGCAGCGGCAGGGGGTACACCTTC
j_gene: TRBJ1-2
v_gene: TRBV9
d_gene: TRBD1
abundance: few

CDR3aa: CASSQAGTSYNSPLHF
CDR3nt: TGCGCCAGCAGCCAAGCAGGGACATCATATAATTCACCCCTCCACTTT
j_gene: TRBJ1-6
v_gene: TRBV4-3
d_gene: -
abundance: -

CDR3aa: CASSLAAVMNTEAFF
CDR3nt: TGTGCCAGCAGCTTGGCAGCAGTCATGAACACTGAAGCTTTCTTT
j_gene: TRBJ1-1
v_gene: TRBV5-4
d_gene: -
abundance: -

CDR3aa: CASRLDPGSNQPQHF
CDR3nt: TGCGCCAGCAGACTCGACCCAGGAAGCAATCAGCCCCAGCATTTT
j_gene: TRBJ1-5
v_gene: TRBV5-1
d_gene: -
abundance: -

CDR3aa: CASSLGGLAVYNEQFF
CDR3nt: TGTGCCAGCAGTTTGGGAGGGCTAGCGGTCTACAATGAGCAGTTCTTC
j_gene: TRBJ2-1
v_gene: TRBV28
d_gene: TRBD2
abundance: -

CDR3aa: CASSVAVSREDEQYF
CDR3nt: TGTGCCAGCAGCGTAGCGGTCTCGCGGGAGGACGAGCAGTACTTC
j_gene: TRBJ2-7
v_gene: TRBV9
d_gene: TRBD2
abundance: once

CDR3aa: CASSAGPSVLNTGELFF
CDR3nt: TGTGCCAGCAGCGCCGGCCCTAGCGTACTAAACACCGGGGAGCTGTTTTTT
j_gene: TRBJ2-2
v_gene: TRBV9
d_gene: -
abundance: -

CDR3aa: CASSLTGTGLGYTF
CDR3nt: TGTGCCAGCAGTCTAACCGGGACAGGGCTTGGCTACACCTTC
j_gene: TRBJ1-2
v_gene: TRBV28
d_gene: TRBD1
abundance: -

CDR3aa: CASSWDRVLSGNTIYF
CDR3nt: TGTGCCAGCAGTTGGGACAGGGTCCTCTCTGGAAACACCATATATTTT
j_gene: TRBJ1-3
v_gene: TRBV28
d_gene: TRBD1
abundance: -

CDR3aa: CASNPGTGTNTEAFF
CDR3nt: TGTGCCAGCAATCCCGGGACAGGGACGAACACTGAAGCTTTCTTT
j_gene: TRBJ1-1
v_gene: TRBV6-5
d_gene: TRBD1
abundance: -

CDR3aa: CASSTAGPGGGETQYF
CDR3nt: TGTGCCAGCAGCACCGCGGGGCCAGGGGGTGGAGAGACCCAGTACTTC
j_gene: TRBJ2-5
v_gene: TRBV5-6
d_gene: -
abundance: -